This TCR beta chain was identified in a study of T cell responses to AZD1222 COVID-19 vaccine. Study-level findings and limits: Clonal diversity was possibly underestimated; the donors were predominantly white British and more often female. Spike-specific TCR breadth and depth were elevated following two AZD1222 doses.

Using immunoSEQ multiplex PCR, the repertoire was profiled, and TCRdb retains in-frame clones only, with some absent. The sample yields roughly 150,000 clones, 90% to 95% seen once. Remarks on this clone: Its cognate antigen is unknown.

Between the trimmed V and J ends, which lost 8 bases and 8 bases, there was a span of 15 bases. Per germline, CDR1 MNHEY and CDR2 SMNVEV (reference sequence). The CDR3 sequence is 12 residues long. V gene TRBV27 combines with J gene TRBJ1-2, with a weak D call TRBD1 (5 bases). This sample comprised peripheral blood, obtained on day 0 of AZD1222 vaccination. This clonotype originated in an adult in good health. In DNA form, the CDR3 reads TGTGCCAGCGGCTCAGGGTGGGGAGGCTACACCTTC. Protein product: CASGSGWGGYTF.